Presented here are 25 T cell receptor beta chains from one specimen sequenced in a study of cytomegalovirus exposure and HLA in healthy donors. The PCR contained 60 Vbeta and 13 Jbeta primers. Assay: immunoSEQ multiplex PCR; the TCRdb copy retains only in-frame clones and omits some. Of under 150,000 clones in the sample, over 70% are singletons; the top ten hold around 1.5%. Material for sequencing was PBMCs. Receptor source: a woman aged 18-29 years in good health and CMV-seronegative.

J is TRBJ1-5 and V is TRBV2; 8 positions match TRBD1. J gave up 1 base and V 9 bases, and 8 bases lay outside the gene matches. This CDR3 has 15 amino acids. The germline V gene has CDR1 SNHLY and CDR2 FYNNEI. CDR3 DNA: TGTGCCAGTACAGGGGGGCCGGGCAGCAATCAGCCCCAGCATTTT. Translation gives CASTGGPGSNQPQHF.

V and J are TRBV2 and TRBJ1-6; 7 nucleotides agree with TRBD1. With V trimmed by 6 bases and J by 10 bases, 9 bases remained unmatched. The CDR3 runs to 14 residues. The germline gives CDR1 SNHLY, CDR2 FYNNEI. CDR3 loop: CASSPGTDGSPLHF. In nucleotides, the CDR3 is TGTGCCAGCAGCCCCGGGACAGACGGCTCACCCCTCCACTTT.

There are a few counts of this clone. CDR3 DNA sequence: TGTGCCAGCAGCTCCTACAGGGGATACAATGAGCAGTTCTTC. Amino acid sequence: CASSSYRGYNEQFF. The chain carries TRBV5-4 and TRBJ2-1, with TRBD1 matching 7 bases. This CDR3 contains 14 residues. Germline assignment: CDR1 SGHNT and CDR2 YYREEE (reference sequence). V trimming: 3 bases; J trimming: 4 bases; junction bases outside the gene matches: 4.

This clone was counted a few times. V and J are TRBV6-6 and TRBJ2-5; the D is unclear. The tail of the sequence fits TRBJ2-7 better, so the J call may be wrong. Germline loops: CDR1 MNHNY, CDR2 SVGAGI (reference sequence). This CDR3 comprises 13 residues. In nucleotides, the CDR3 is TGTGCCAGCAGTTATTTGCCCCCCCTCGAGCAGTACTTC. It translates to CASSYLPPLEQYF.

The V call is TRBV28, the J call TRBJ1-4; D not certain. The CDR3 sequence is 16 residues long. The V and J ends lost 4 bases and 8 bases respectively, with 20 bases between them. Germline V gene data show CDR1 as MDHEN and CDR2 as SYDVKM. In DNA form, the CDR3 reads TGTGCCAGCAGTTCCTTTCAGCGGGCCCTTGGGGAAAAACTGTTTTTT. This translates into CASSSFQRALGEKLFF.

This clone has only one observation. J is TRBJ1-2 and V is TRBV5-5, with D uncertain. V dropped 4 bases and J dropped 2 bases, with 12 bases sitting between them. The CDR3 is 14 residues long. Germline assignment: CDR1 SGHKS and CDR2 YYEKEE (reference sequence). CDR3 amino acids: CASSRELSNYGYTF. CDR3 nucleotides: TGTGCCAGCAGCCGAGAATTATCAAACTATGGCTACACCTTC.

J is TRBJ1-2 and V is TRBV19; TRBD1 aligns across 8 bases. The ends lost 7 bases at V and 4 bases at J; junction bases unmatched: 11. The length of the CDR3 is 15 residues. CDR1 and CDR2 (germline): LNHDA, SQIVND (reference sequence). The CDR3 region is CASNQEGTGAYGYTF. The CDR3 DNA follows: TGTGCCAGTAATCAAGAGGGGACAGGTGCCTATGGCTACACCTTC.

The genes are TRBV5-1 and TRBJ2-5, with a tentative D call TRBD1 (6 bases). The germline V and J ends were trimmed by 3 bases and 2 bases, with 17 bases remaining between them. The CDR3 loop spans 16 amino acids. CDR1 SGHRS and CDR2 YFSETQ come from the germline V gene. The CDR3 spells CASSSPQGRGQETQYF. CDR3 nucleotide sequence: TGCGCCAGCAGCTCGCCCCAGGGCAGGGGACAAGAGACCCAGTACTTC.

This chain uses TRBV19 with TRBJ1-1; TRBD1 matches 10 bases. Germline CDR1 is LNHDA and CDR2 is SQIVND (reference sequence). The CDR3 is 14 residues long. After removal of 8 bases from V and 3 bases from J, the junction contained 6 bases not matched to a gene. Here the CDR3 DNA reads TGTGCCAGTTCCAGACAGGGGGCTTACACTGAAGCTTTCTTT. The encoded protein is CASSRQGAYTEAFF. Full variable domain (missing parts from reference TRBV19 and TRBJ1-1): DGGITQSPKYLFRKEGQNVTLSCEQNLNHDAMYWYRQDPGQGLRLIYYSQIVNDFQKGDIAEGYSVSREKKESFPLTVTSAQKNPTAFYLCASSRQGAYTEAFFGQGTRLTVV.

The gene calls are TRBV27 and TRBJ2-7; TRBD2 agrees at 11 bases. J gave up 2 bases and V 5 bases, and 8 bases lay outside the gene matches. Germline V CDR1 and CDR2: MNHEY, SMNVEV (reference sequence). This CDR3 is built from 16 residues. The CDR3 loop is CASSHITSGGPYEQYF. In DNA, the CDR3 is TGTGCCAGCAGTCACATAACTAGCGGGGGACCCTACGAGCAGTACTTC.

In this sample, this clone turned up a few times. The chain is built from TRBV28 and TRBJ1-6, with no clear D. This CDR3 is 16 amino acids long. V lost 5 bases to trimming and J lost 2 bases, with 13 bases between them. Germline CDR1 is MDHEN and CDR2 is SYDVKM. The CDR3 protein is CASSPSTPTYNSPLHF. The CDR3 bases are TGTGCCAGCAGTCCCTCTACCCCCACCTATAATTCACCCCTCCACTTT.

V is TRBV5-1 and J is TRBJ1-4; no reliable D call. There are 15 residues in the CDR3. Germline assignment: CDR1 SGHRS and CDR2 YFSETQ. V was clipped by 0 bases and J by 5 bases, with 11 bases between them. CDR3 residues: CASSLEGRRNEKLFF. Written as DNA, the CDR3 is TGCGCCAGCAGCTTGGAGGGTAGGAGGAATGAAAAACTGTTTTTT.

The chain links TRBV7-9 to TRBJ1-1; 12 nucleotides agree with TRBD1. Germline CDR1 reads SEHNR; CDR2 reads FQNEAQ (reference sequence). V shed 5 bases and J 6 bases; nucleotides not matched to a gene: 4. This CDR3 contains 14 residues. The CDR3 sequence: CASSRGQGAPEAFF. The DNA of the CDR3 is TGTGCCAGCAGCCGGGGACAGGGGGCCCCTGAAGCTTTCTTT.

J is TRBJ2-7 and V is TRBV5-4, with 9 nucleotides matching TRBD1. CDR3 size: 15 residues. The ends lost 4 bases at V and 0 bases at J; junction bases unmatched: 5. Germline V gene data show CDR1 as SGHNT and CDR2 as YYREEE (reference sequence). The CDR3 here is CASSPGQGSSYEQYF. The CDR3 nucleotides read TGTGCCAGCAGCCCTGGACAGGGGAGCTCCTACGAGCAGTACTTC. The whole variable domain, remainder taken from reference TRBV5-4 and TRBJ2-7, is ETGVTQSPTHLIKTRGQQVTLRCSSQSGHNTVSWYQQALGQGPQFIFQYYREEENGRGNFPPRFSGLQFPNYSSELNVNALELDDSALYLCASSPGQGSSYEQYFGPGTRLTVT.

The chain joins TRBV23-1 to TRBJ1-5; 8 nucleotides line up with TRBD1. TRBV23-1 is placed among ORFs of uncertain function. V lost 1 base to trimming and J lost 1 base; unmatched junction nucleotides: 9. The CDR3 has 18 residues. CDR3 amino acids: CASSQFRTGTISNQPQHF. The DNA of the CDR3 is TGCGCCAGCAGTCAATTCAGGACAGGGACTATCAGCAATCAGCCCCAGCATTTT.

The chain links TRBV5-4 to TRBJ2-7; weak D call: TRBD2 (6 bases). CDR1 and CDR2 (germline): SGHNT, YYREEE (reference sequence). Between the trimmed V and J ends, which lost 3 bases and 7 bases, there was a span of 14 bases. This CDR3 region has 13 residues. The CDR3 here is CASSSGLVEEQYF. CDR3 bases: TGTGCCAGCAGCTCGGGACTGGTTGAAGAGCAGTACTTC.

The chain links TRBV14 to TRBJ1-1; D gene unclear. Between the trimmed V and J ends, which lost 0 bases and 0 bases, there was a span of 17 bases. CDR1 SGHDN and CDR2 FVKESK come from the germline V gene. The CDR3 runs to 18 residues. This CDR3 reads CASSQDGPAVGVNTEAFF. In DNA form, the CDR3 reads TGTGCCAGCAGCCAAGATGGCCCAGCAGTCGGGGTGAACACTGAAGCTTTCTTT.

This clone was counted a few times. The chain joins TRBV7-9 to TRBJ2-3, with TRBD2 matching over 12 bases. Looked up from germline, CDR1 is SEHNR and CDR2 is FQNEAQ (reference sequence). The length of the CDR3 is 17 residues. Losses at the gene ends were 2 bases for V and 1 base for J; bases not matched to a gene: 4. The CDR3: CASSLSTSGSRTDTQYF. Written as DNA, the CDR3 is TGTGCCAGCAGCTTATCGACTAGCGGGAGCCGCACAGATACGCAGTATTTT.

The sample holds one count of this clone. V gene TRBV10-2 combines with J gene TRBJ1-6; 7 bases fit TRBD1. The CDR3 covers 16 residues. Germline trimming cut 6 bases from V and 7 bases from J; bases unmatched to any gene: 12. The germline V gene encodes CDR1 WSHSY and CDR2 SAAADI. The CDR3 coding sequence is TGCGCCAGCAGATGGGGGACAGACACTATAAATTCACCCCTCCACTTT. Encoded protein: CASRWGTDTINSPLHF.

This clone was picked up a small number of times. V is TRBV4-1 and J is TRBJ1-5; D uncertain. Germline V gives CDR1 MGHRA, CDR2 YSYEKL. Deletions cut 4 bases from V and 2 bases from J, with 12 bases between. The CDR3 totals 15 residues. The CDR3 sequence: CASSPMARGNQPQHF. Here the CDR3 DNA reads TGCGCCAGCAGCCCCATGGCGAGGGGCAATCAGCCCCAGCATTTT.

J is TRBJ2-7 and V is TRBV15; no firm D call. There are 13 residues in the CDR3. Germline V gene data show CDR1 as LNHNV and CDR2 as YYDKDF (reference sequence). V lost 0 bases and J 6 bases, leaving 9 bases between the germline ends. Here the CDR3 reads CATSREAETEQYF. The CDR3 bases are TGTGCCACCAGCAGAGAGGCGGAAACCGAGCAGTACTTC.

This clone was seen a handful of times. The chain joins TRBV6-5 to TRBJ1-3, with D unresolved. This CDR3 contains 12 residues. Looked up from germline, CDR1 is MNHEY and CDR2 is SVGAGI. Deletions cut 7 bases from V and 0 bases from J, with 4 bases between. The CDR3: CASTSSGNTIYF. The DNA of the CDR3 is TGTGCCAGCACGAGCTCTGGAAACACCATATATTTT.

This clone has more than one count but fewer than ten. This chain joins TRBV29-1 and TRBJ2-1; no reliable D call. V lost 0 bases and J lost 9, with 6 bases in between. Germline loops: CDR1 SQVTM, CDR2 ANQGSEA. This CDR3 is built from 11 residues. The DNA for the CDR3 is TGCAGCGTTGAAGATCCGGGTGAGCAGTTCTTC. Its protein is CSVEDPGEQFF.

The table lists this clone with a few counts. The gene calls are TRBV2 and TRBJ1-4; 8 bases agree with TRBD1. V lost 6 bases, J lost 5 bases, and 5 bases stayed unmatched. The CDR3 loop spans 14 amino acids. Germline CDR1 is SNHLY and CDR2 is FYNNEI. The CDR3 sequence: CASRIDRGNEKLFF. The CDR3 DNA reads as TGTGCCAGCAGAATCGACAGGGGAAATGAAAAACTGTTTTTT.

V is TRBV2 and J is TRBJ2-1; 8 bases line up with TRBD2. The CDR3 has 12 residues. CDR1 is SNHLY and CDR2 is FYNNEI in the germline V gene. V was clipped by 7 bases and J by 7 bases; unmatched bases: 3. This chain's CDR3 is CASTGLANEQFF. CDR3 DNA: TGTGCCAGCACTGGACTAGCAAATGAGCAGTTCTTC.